This T cell receptor (beta chain) came from a study of beta chain features in type 1 diabetes. Study-level results: TCRB CDR3s were moderately but significantly shorter in Type 1 diabetes patients in all four CD4+ subsets.

The sequenced template was cDNA made from the entire isolated RNA. It was found that naive, central memory and regulatory T cell samples averaged around 3.6 million reads. Sequenced by immunoSEQ multiplex PCR; TCRdb stores in-frame clones only, minus some. This repertoire shows about 140,000 clones, approximately 10% found once; its top ten account for almost 0.65%. With respect to this clone: Its antigen is still unknown.

Germline loops: CDR1 MNHEY, CDR2 SVGAGI. The CDR3 covers 15 residues. Trimming cost V 2 bases and J 1 base, with 11 bases left between them. V gene TRBV6-5 combines with J gene TRBJ2-5; perhaps TRBD1 as D (5 bases). This sequence originates from a woman between 35 and 50 years old in good health. Sequencing used central memory CD4+ T cells from blood. CDR3 in DNA: TGTGCCAGCAGTTACGGCACAGGCCTCCAAGAGACCCAGTACTTC. The encoded protein is CASSYGTGLQETQYF.